Listed below are T cell receptor beta chains from one sample, sequenced in a study of blood T cell repertoires in COVID-19. Assay used: immunoSEQ multiplex PCR; TCRdb lists only in-frame clones, some missing. The table shows more than 100,000 clones, with 81% occurring only once. Input material: peripheral blood. Every receptor here comes from a woman aged 55-70 years with active or convalescent COVID-19. The CDR3 runs from the conserved cysteine through the conserved F or W. A D gene is named only where the DNA matches it firmly. The listing skips clone size in some rows; elsewhere it reads once, few, many or a size class.

J,V,D,size,CDR3,DNA
TRBJ1-1,TRBV7-6,NA,NA,CASSLYPEAFF,TGTGCCAGCAGCTTATATCCTGAAGCTTTCTTT
TRBJ1-1,TRBV4-1,TRBD1,NA,CASSHRTGGTEAFF,TGCGCCAGCAGCCATCGTACAGGGGGTACTGAAGCTTTCTTT
TRBJ1-2,TRBV28,TRBD1,NA,CASSFTTGFGGYTF,TGTGCCAGCAGTTTCACGACAGGGTTCGGTGGCTACACCTTC
TRBJ1-3,TRBV28,NA,NA,CASSLPLFGSGNTIYF,TGTGCCAGCAGTTTACCCCTGTTCGGCTCTGGAAACACCATATATTTT
TRBJ2-7,TRBV19,NA,NA,CASSIRTGVPAEQYF,TGTGCCAGTAGTATTCGGACGGGAGTACCAGCCGAGCAGTACTTC
TRBJ2-5,TRBV30,TRBD1,NA,CAWNMDRGAETQYF,TGTGCCTGGAATATGGACAGGGGCGCAGAGACCCAGTACTTC
TRBJ2-2,TRBV7-2,TRBD2,few,CASSLIAGGNTGELFF,TGTGCCAGCAGCTTAATAGCGGGGGGAAACACCGGGGAGCTGTTTTTT
TRBJ2-1,TRBV4-3,TRBD2,NA,CASSQSLAGLYNEQFF,TGCGCCAGCAGCCAGTCCCTAGCGGGACTCTACAATGAGCAGTTCTTC
TRBJ1-1,TRBV27,TRBD1,few,CASSFPGRQGTEAFF,TGTGCCAGCAGTTTTCCGGGGCGACAGGGCACTGAAGCTTTCTTT
TRBJ1-6,TRBV28,TRBD1,few,CAITVDRANSPLHF,TGTGCCATAACGGTAGACAGGGCTAATTCACCCCTCCACTTT
TRBJ1-4,TRBV27,NA,NA,CATGRTGPNSRNEKLFF,TGTGCCACCGGTCGGACTGGGCCCAATTCGCGTAATGAAAAACTGTTTTTT
TRBJ1-2,TRBV28,TRBD1,NA,CASSPQGGWGYGYTF,TGTGCCAGCAGTCCCCAGGGGGGCTGGGGCTATGGCTACACCTTC
TRBJ1-3,TRBV27,TRBD1,NA,CASSNTGGYSGNTIYF,TGTGCCAGCAGTAATACAGGGGGCTATTCTGGAAACACCATATATTTT
TRBJ2-7,TRBV29-1,NA,NA,CSVENRGGYEQYF,TGCAGCGTTGAAAACAGGGGGGGATACGAGCAGTACTTC
TRBJ2-3,TRBV5-4,TRBD1,NA,CASSRTGSTDTQYF,TGTGCCAGCAGCAGGACAGGGAGCACAGATACGCAGTATTTT
TRBJ2-1,TRBV30,TRBD2,once,CAYSPSGRGNEQFF,TGTGCCTACTCGCCTAGCGGGAGGGGGAATGAGCAGTTCTTC
TRBJ1-1,TRBV6-1,TRBD1,NA,CASSEHGQGALYGNTEAFF,TGTGCCAGCAGTGAACACGGACAGGGGGCATTGTACGGGAACACTGAAGCTTTCTTT
TRBJ2-2,TRBV5-4,NA,NA,CASSSQGIVEELFF,TGTGCCAGCAGCTCGCAGGGTATCGTAGAGGAGCTGTTTTTT
TRBJ2-7,TRBV16,TRBD2,NA,CASSQWAGADEQYF,TGTGCCAGCAGCCAATGGGCGGGAGCGGACGAGCAGTACTTC
TRBJ1-1,TRBV3-1/TRBV3-2,NA,NA,CASSLSDRNTEAFF,TGTGCCAGCAGCCTTTCCGACAGGAACACTGAAGCTTTCTTT
TRBJ1-2,TRBV29-1,NA,once,CSVEEGSSGYTF,TGCAGCGTTGAAGAGGGGAGCAGCGGCTACACCTTC
TRBJ2-1,TRBV7-2,TRBD2,NA,CASSLVAGGRYNEQFF,TGTGCCAGCAGCTTAGTAGCGGGGGGCCGCTACAATGAGCAGTTCTTC
TRBJ1-2,TRBV5-1,NA,NA,CASSLRDIGYGYTF,TGCGCCAGCAGCCTAAGGGACATAGGGTATGGCTACACCTTC
TRBJ2-7,TRBV10-3,NA,few,CAISQLGRPYEQYF,TGTGCCATCAGTCAGTTGGGGCGGCCCTACGAGCAGTACTTC
TRBJ1-5,TRBV7-2,NA,NA,CASSPTGLIGPQHF,TGTGCCAGCAGCCCAACGGGACTTATTGGGCCCCAGCATTTT
TRBJ2-3,TRBV3-1/TRBV3-2,TRBD2,NA,CASSQDVGGGADTQYF,TGTGCCAGCAGCCAAGATGTAGGCGGGGGGGCAGATACGCAGTATTTT
TRBJ2-2,TRBV5-4,NA,NA,CASSSQNTGELFF,TGTGCCAGCAGCTCCCAGAACACCGGGGAGCTGTTTTTT
TRBJ2-1,TRBV7-9,TRBD1,NA,CASSVTGVDEQFF,TGTGCCAGCAGCGTCACAGGGGTGGATGAGCAGTTCTTC
TRBJ2-1,TRBV19,NA,NA,CASSIEVGVPLSYNEQFF,TGTGCCAGTAGTATAGAAGTCGGGGTACCGCTCTCCTACAATGAGCAGTTCTTC
TRBJ1-3,TRBV7-9,NA,NA,CASSLGGGNLNTIYF,TGTGCCAGCAGCTTAGGAGGAGGGAATCTAAACACCATATATTTT
TRBJ1-5,TRBV12-5,NA,NA,CASALTPGNQPQHF,TGTGCTAGTGCCCTCACCCCGGGCAATCAGCCCCAGCATTTT
TRBJ2-1,TRBV9,NA,NA,CASSVGSSGYTEQFF,TGTGCCAGCAGCGTAGGTTCCAGCGGGTACACCGAGCAGTTCTTC
TRBJ1-5,TRBV2,TRBD1,NA,CASSEQTGGNQPQHF,TGTGCCAGCAGTGAACAGACAGGGGGCAATCAGCCCCAGCATTTT
TRBJ1-2,TRBV28,TRBD1,NA,CASRQTGGADGYTF,TGTGCCAGCAGACAGACAGGGGGCGCTGATGGCTACACCTTC
TRBJ2-1,TRBV30,TRBD2,NA,CAWRGTSVDEQFF,TGTGCCTGGAGGGGGACTAGCGTCGATGAGCAGTTCTTC
TRBJ1-5,TRBV28,NA,once,CASSHIWGDWAGGNQPQHF,TGTGCCAGCAGTCATATATGGGGGGATTGGGCCGGAGGAAATCAGCCCCAGCATTTT
TRBJ1-1,TRBV6-2/TRBV6-3,TRBD1,NA,CASSRGQGRNTEAFF,TGTGCCAGCAGTCGCGGACAGGGGAGGAACACTGAAGCTTTCTTT
TRBJ1-4,TRBV6-5,TRBD1,NA,CASSYDQTGYGEKLFF,TGTGCCAGCAGTTACGACCAGACAGGGTACGGTGAAAAACTGTTTTTT